The present T cell receptor beta chain was sequenced within a study of ipilimumab plus nivolumab after autologous stem cell transplantation. Study as a whole: The myeloma cohort included high-risk transplant-naive patients and patients relapsing within 3 years of a first autologous transplant.

TCRdb's copy holds only in-frame clones and misses some; the assay was immunoSEQ multiplex PCR. The repertoire has 37,000 or so clones, about 92% of them found once; the top ten carry around 1%. Trimming took 4 bases from V and 4 from J, leaving 11 bases between them. The CDR3 is made up of 14 amino acids. Per the germline V gene, CDR1 is LGHNA and CDR2 is YSLEER. This TCR derives from a male donor with multiple myeloma. Sequenced material: PBMCs, taken in a trial of ipilimumab plus nivolumab as post-transplant consolidation. V usage is TRBV4-3 and J usage is TRBJ1-5; D call uncertain. The CDR3 reads CASSLNIQNQPQHF. CDR3 nucleotides: TGCGCCAGCAGCCTCAATATTCAGAATCAGCCCCAGCATTTT.